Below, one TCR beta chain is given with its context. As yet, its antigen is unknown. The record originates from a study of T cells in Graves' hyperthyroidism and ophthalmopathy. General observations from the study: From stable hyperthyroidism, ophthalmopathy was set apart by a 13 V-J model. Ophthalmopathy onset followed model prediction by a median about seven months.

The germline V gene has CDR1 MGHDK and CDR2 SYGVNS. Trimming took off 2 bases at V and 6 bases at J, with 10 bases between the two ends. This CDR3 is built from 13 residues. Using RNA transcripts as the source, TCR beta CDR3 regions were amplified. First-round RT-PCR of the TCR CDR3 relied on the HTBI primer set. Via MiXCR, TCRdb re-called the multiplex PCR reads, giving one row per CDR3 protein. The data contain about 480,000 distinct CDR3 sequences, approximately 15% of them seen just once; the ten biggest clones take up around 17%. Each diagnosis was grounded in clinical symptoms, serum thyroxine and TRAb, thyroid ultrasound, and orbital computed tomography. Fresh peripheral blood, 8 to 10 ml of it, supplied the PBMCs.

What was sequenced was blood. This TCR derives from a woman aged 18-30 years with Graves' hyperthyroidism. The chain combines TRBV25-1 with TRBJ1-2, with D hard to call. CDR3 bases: TGTGCCAGCAGTGAAAGTGGTGGAAATGGCTACACCTTC. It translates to CASSESGGNGYTF.